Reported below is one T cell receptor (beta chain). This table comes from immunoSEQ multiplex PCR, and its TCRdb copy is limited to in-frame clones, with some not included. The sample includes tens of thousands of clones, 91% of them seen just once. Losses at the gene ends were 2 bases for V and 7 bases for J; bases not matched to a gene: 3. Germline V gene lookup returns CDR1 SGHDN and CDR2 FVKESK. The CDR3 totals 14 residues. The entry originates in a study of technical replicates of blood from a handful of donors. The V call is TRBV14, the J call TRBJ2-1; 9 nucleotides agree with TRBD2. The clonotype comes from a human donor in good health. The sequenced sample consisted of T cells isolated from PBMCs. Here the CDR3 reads CASSQLLAGNEQFF. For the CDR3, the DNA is TGTGCCAGCAGCCAATTGCTAGCGGGAAATGAGCAGTTCTTC.